These 18 T cell receptor beta chains were all obtained from the same sample, sequenced in a study of CXCR3-negative and CXCR3-positive naive CD8 T cells. With UMI labels, 5' RACE was used to prepare the TRB cDNA libraries. TCRdb re-called the 5' RACE reads and shows each CDR3 protein once, DNA omitted. Here the sample table reports some 40,000 distinct CDR3 sequences. The sample comprised memory CD8+ T cells from blood. All receptors derive from a human donor in good health. Some clones in this sample may be carry-over from other donors' samples.

The rearrangement links TRBV20-1 to TRBJ1-2; the TCRdb call, TRBD1, lacks DNA for checking. CDR1 is DFQATT and CDR2 is SNEGSKA in the germline V gene (reference sequence). The CDR3 is 14 amino acids. CDR3 region: CSAPPSGTGGGYTF.

This chain links TRBV20-1 with TRBJ2-6; the D call of TRBD1 rests on TCRdb alone, since no DNA is present to check it. The CDR3 sequence is 13 residues long. In germline, CDR1 is DFQATT, CDR2 SNEGSKA (reference sequence). CDR3 sequence: CSARVPTANVLTF.

V and J are TRBV28 and TRBJ2-5; the D call from TCRdb, TRBD1, cannot be confirmed without DNA. Germline assignment: CDR1 MDHEN and CDR2 SYDVKM. The CDR3 runs 14 residues. CDR3: CASSTGQYQETQYF.

The CDR3 spells CASSLFRIEQLSYEQYF. V and J are TRBV28 and TRBJ2-7. The CDR3 has 17 residues. CDR1 is MDHEN, CDR2 SYDVKM, per germline.

V and J are TRBV28 and TRBJ1-1; TCRdb calls TRBD1, which cannot be checked without DNA. Germline assignment: CDR1 MDHEN and CDR2 SYDVKM. The CDR3 covers 16 residues. The CDR3 sequence: CASSLRQGTMNTEAFF.

The chain recombines TRBV9 with TRBJ1-2; the TCRdb D gene call, TRBD1, has no DNA to confirm it. This CDR3 comprises 15 residues. In germline, CDR1 is SGDLS, CDR2 YYNGEE. The CDR3: CASSVDRGADYGYTF.

The genes are TRBV20-1 and TRBJ2-1; TCRdb lists TRBD2, though no DNA is available to test this call. This CDR3 has 18 amino acids. Germline V lookup: CDR1 DFQATT, CDR2 SNEGSKA (reference sequence). The CDR3 sequence: CSASDELAGGLSYNEQFF.

This chain links TRBV6-2 or TRBV6-3 with TRBJ1-1. CDR3 size: 13 residues. Germline V gives CDR1 MNHEY, CDR2 SVGEGT. Here the CDR3 reads CASRPEQNTEAFF.

The chain joins TRBV28 to TRBJ2-2. The CDR3 spans 14 residues. Germline loops: CDR1 MDHEN, CDR2 SYDVKM. The CDR3 loop is CASSSRHNTGELFF.

The gene calls are TRBV5-1 and TRBJ1-1; TCRdb names TRBD1, which stays unverified in the absence of DNA. Germline CDR1 reads SGHRS; CDR2 reads YFSETQ. CDR3 length: 16 amino acids. The CDR3 loop reads CASSPDPQGMNTEAFF.

The chain is built from TRBV19 and TRBJ2-7; TCRdb selects TRBD2, and the lack of DNA leaves this call unchecked. This CDR3 has 15 residues. In germline, CDR1 is LNHDA, CDR2 SQIVND (reference sequence). CDR3 protein: CASSPGLAGAYEQYF. The full variable domain, its missing parts supplied by reference TRBV19 and TRBJ2-7, is DGGITQSPKYLFRKEGQNVTLSCEQNLNHDAMYWYRQDPGQGLRLIYYSQIVNDFQKGDIAEGYSVSREKKESFPLTVTSAQKNPTAFYLCASSPGLAGAYEQYFGPGTRLTVT.

The chain couples TRBV18 to TRBJ2-1; TCRdb's D call, TRBD1, is unchecked because there is no DNA. This CDR3 is 16 amino acids long. CDR1 and CDR2 from the germline V gene are KGHSH and LQKENI. CDR3 sequence reads: CASSPLDSTNNNEQFF.

The V gene is TRBV20-1, the J gene TRBJ2-1; TCRdb calls TRBD1, which cannot be checked without DNA. The CDR3 is 17 amino acids. Germline CDR1 and CDR2: DFQATT and SNEGSKA (reference sequence). The CDR3: CSARPLDRGFRSDEQFF.

The V gene is TRBV4-3, the J gene TRBJ2-7; TCRdb names TRBD2, which stays unverified in the absence of DNA. Germline V lookup: CDR1 LGHNA, CDR2 YSLEER. CDR3 length equals 16 residues. CDR3 in amino acids: CASSQDLPGGLNEQYF.

J is TRBJ2-5 and V is TRBV12-3 or TRBV12-4; TCRdb lists TRBD2, though no DNA is available to test this call. The CDR3 has 15 residues. The CDR3 region is CASLPPGGLAQTQYF.

The chain couples TRBV4-2 to TRBJ1-4; TCRdb's D gene call, TRBD1, goes unchecked for lack of DNA. Germline V gene data show CDR1 as LGHNA and CDR2 as YNFKEQ. This CDR3 is built from 16 residues. The CDR3 region is CASSQESGTGGEKLFF.

The genes are TRBV7-6 and TRBJ1-1. CDR3 length: 14 amino acids. Germline CDR1 SGHVS, CDR2 FNYEAQ. The CDR3 protein is CASSLVIKGTEAFF.

This chain uses TRBV6-4 with TRBJ2-2; absent DNA, TCRdb's TRBD1 call cannot be checked. Germline V gene lookup returns CDR1 MRHNA and CDR2 SNTAGT. The CDR3 contains 14 residues. The CDR3 is CASSRGQYTGELFF.